The present TCR beta chain was sequenced within a study of T-cell memory formation after mild COVID-19. About the study: TCR clusters were largely donor specific.

The V and J ends lost 1 base and 7 bases respectively, with 8 bases between them. The germline V gene has CDR1 DFQATT and CDR2 SNEGSKA (reference sequence). The CDR3 has 13 residues. TCRdb re-analysed the 5' RACE reads in MiXCR, keeping a single row per CDR3 protein. The sample lists about 250,000 distinct CDR3 sequences; roughly 15% were seen once. J is TRBJ1-6 and V is TRBV20-1; a weak D match, TRBD1 (5 bases). Input material: PBMCs or a T cell subset sorted from them (not recorded which). The source is a man in his late teens or twenties who had mild COVID-19 (a few samples of this study predate the infection). Cell type and time point are not known. The CDR3, as DNA: TGCAGTGCTAGAGGGGACCGCAATTCACCCCTCCACTTT. It encodes CSARGDRNSPLHF.